This TCR beta chain was recorded in a study of blood T cell repertoires in COVID-19. Study at large: T cells, B-cell-depleted T cells, or PBMCs supplied cDNA or gDNA.

This table comes from immunoSEQ multiplex PCR, and its TCRdb copy is limited to in-frame clones, with some not included. The sample records under 200,000 clones, roughly 77% being singletons. V was pared by 3 bases and J by 1 base, with 9 bases between. Germline lookup yields CDR1 DFQATT and CDR2 SNEGSKA (reference sequence). CDR3 length: 13 residues. The TCR sequence derives from a middle-aged woman with COVID-19, enrolled during active disease. The specimen was peripheral blood. This sequence joins TRBV20-1 and TRBJ1-1, with no clear D. The CDR3 DNA follows: TGCAGTGCTAGTAAAGAGGGGAACACTGAAGCTTTCTTT. Its translation: CSASKEGNTEAFF.